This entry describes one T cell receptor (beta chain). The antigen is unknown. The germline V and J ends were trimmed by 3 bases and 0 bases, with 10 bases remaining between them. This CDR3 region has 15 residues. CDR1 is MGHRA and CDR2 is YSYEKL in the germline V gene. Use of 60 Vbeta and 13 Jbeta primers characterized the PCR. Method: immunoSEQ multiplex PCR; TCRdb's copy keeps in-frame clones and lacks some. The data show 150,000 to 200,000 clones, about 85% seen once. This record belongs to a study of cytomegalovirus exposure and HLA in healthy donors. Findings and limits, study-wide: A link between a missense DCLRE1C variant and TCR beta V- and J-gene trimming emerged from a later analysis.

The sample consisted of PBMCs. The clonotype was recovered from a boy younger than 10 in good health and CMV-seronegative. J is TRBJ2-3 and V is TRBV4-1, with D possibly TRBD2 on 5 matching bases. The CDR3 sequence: CASSHTGLSTDTQYF. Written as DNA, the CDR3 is TGCGCCAGCAGCCATACGGGGTTGAGCACAGATACGCAGTATTTT.